This T cell receptor beta chain stems from a study of identical twins. Findings of the study overall: Findings depended on cross-sectional statistics rather than tracking the same donors. Invariant MAIT and iNKT cells could partly confound zero-insertion analyses.

This CDR3 is 15 amino acids long. Germline CDR1 is MNHEY and CDR2 is SVGAGI. J lost 7 bases, V lost 0 bases, and 3 bases had no gene match. For this clonotype: What it binds is not known.

TCRdb analysed the 5' RACE reads with MiXCR anew, one entry per CDR3 protein. The data contain around 1.7 million distinct CDR3 sequences, about 30% of them singletons. The V call is TRBV6-5, the J call TRBJ2-2; 9 bases are a match to TRBD1. This sequence originates from a newborn girl in good health. Material: cord blood. The CDR3 DNA follows: TGTGCCAGCAGTTACTCAGGGACAGGGATCGGGGAGCTGTTTTTT. Translating it yields CASSYSGTGIGELFF.